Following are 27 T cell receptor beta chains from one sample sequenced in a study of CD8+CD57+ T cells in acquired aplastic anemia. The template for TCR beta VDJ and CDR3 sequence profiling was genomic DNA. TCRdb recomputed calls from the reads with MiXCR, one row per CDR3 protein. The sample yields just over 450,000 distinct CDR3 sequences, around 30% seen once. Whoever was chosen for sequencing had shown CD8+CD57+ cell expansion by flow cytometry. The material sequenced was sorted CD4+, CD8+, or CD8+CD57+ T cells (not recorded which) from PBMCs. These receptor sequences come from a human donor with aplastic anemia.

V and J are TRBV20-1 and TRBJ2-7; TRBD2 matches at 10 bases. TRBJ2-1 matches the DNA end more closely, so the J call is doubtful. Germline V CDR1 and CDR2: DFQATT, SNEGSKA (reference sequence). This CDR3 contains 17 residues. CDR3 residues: CSASGTSDKSSYNEQFF. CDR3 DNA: TGCAGTGCTTCCGGGACTAGCGACAAGAGCTCCTACAATGAGCAGTTCTTC.

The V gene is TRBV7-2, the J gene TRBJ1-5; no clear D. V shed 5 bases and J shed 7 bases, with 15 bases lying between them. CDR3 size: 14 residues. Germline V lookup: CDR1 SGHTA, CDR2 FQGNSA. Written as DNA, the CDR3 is TGTGCCAGCAGCCAACCCCGGGAGGAACAGCCCCAGCATTTT. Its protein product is CASSQPREEQPQHF.

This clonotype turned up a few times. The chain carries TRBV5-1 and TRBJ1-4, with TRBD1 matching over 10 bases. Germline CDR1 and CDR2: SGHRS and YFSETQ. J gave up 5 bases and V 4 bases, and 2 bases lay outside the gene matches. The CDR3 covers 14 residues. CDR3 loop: CASSLGQGNEKLFF. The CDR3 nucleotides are TGCGCCAGCAGCCTGGGACAGGGGAATGAAAAACTGTTTTTT.

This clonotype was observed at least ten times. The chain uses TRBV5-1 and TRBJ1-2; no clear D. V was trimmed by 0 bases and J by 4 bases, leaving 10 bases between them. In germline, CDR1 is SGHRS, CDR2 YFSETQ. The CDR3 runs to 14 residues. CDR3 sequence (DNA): TGCGCCAGCAGCTTGGGTATCGAGCCCTATGGCTACACCTTC. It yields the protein CASSLGIEPYGYTF.

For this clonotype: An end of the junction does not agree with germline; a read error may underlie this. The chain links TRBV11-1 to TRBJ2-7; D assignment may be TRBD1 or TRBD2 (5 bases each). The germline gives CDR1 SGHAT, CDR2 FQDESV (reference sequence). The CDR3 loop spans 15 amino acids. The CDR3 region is CVSSLGTAETYEQYF. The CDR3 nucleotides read TGTGTCAGCAGCTTAGGGACCGCCGAGACCTACGAGCAGTACTTC.

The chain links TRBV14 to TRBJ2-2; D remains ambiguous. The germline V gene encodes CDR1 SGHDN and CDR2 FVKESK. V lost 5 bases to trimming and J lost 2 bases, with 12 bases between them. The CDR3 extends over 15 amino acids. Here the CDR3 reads CASSYRPYNTGELFF. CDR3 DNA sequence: TGTGCCAGCAGCTACCGACCCTATAACACCGGGGAGCTGTTTTTT.

In DNA form, the CDR3 reads TGCAGTGCTTCCCCAACCCAAAAGGCTCCTAATGAGCAGTTCTTC. Translation: CSASPTQKAPNEQFF. The genes are TRBV20-1 and TRBJ2-1; D not certain. V shed 5 bases and J shed 7 bases, with 21 bases lying between them. The CDR3 is 15 amino acids. Germline CDR1 reads DFQATT; CDR2 reads SNEGSKA (reference sequence).

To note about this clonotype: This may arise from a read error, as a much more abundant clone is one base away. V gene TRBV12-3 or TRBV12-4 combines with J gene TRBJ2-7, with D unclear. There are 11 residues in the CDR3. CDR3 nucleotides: TGTACCAGCAGTTTTGGAGCACAGCAGTACTTC. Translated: CTSSFGAQQYF.

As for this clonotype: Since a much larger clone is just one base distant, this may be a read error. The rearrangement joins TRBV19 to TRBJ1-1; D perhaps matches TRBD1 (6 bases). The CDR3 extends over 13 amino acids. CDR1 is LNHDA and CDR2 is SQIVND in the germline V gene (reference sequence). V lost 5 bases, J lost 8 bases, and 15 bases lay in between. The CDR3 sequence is CASSSTGGQEAFF. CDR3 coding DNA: TGTGCCAGTAGTTCCACCGGGGGGCAGGAAGCTTTCTTT.

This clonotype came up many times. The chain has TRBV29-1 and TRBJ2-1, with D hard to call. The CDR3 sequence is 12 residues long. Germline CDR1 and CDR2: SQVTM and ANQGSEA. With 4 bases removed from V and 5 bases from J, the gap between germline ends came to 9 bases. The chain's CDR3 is CSVAQTDNEQFF. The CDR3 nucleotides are TGCAGCGTTGCCCAGACCGACAATGAGCAGTTCTTC.

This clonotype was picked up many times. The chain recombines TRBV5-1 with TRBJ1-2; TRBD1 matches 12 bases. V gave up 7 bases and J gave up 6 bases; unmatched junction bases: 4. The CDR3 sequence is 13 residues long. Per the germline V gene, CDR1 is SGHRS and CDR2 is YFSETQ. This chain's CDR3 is CASSRDRGHGYTF. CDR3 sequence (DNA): TGCGCCAGCTCCCGGGACAGGGGGCATGGCTACACCTTC.

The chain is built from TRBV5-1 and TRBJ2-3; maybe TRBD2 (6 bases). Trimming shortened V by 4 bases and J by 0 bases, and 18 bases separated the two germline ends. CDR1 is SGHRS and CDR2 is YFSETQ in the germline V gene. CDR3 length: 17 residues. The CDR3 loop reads CASSGPRGEISTDTQYF. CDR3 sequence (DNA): TGCGCCAGCAGCGGTCCGCGGGGAGAAATAAGCACAGATACGCAGTATTTT.

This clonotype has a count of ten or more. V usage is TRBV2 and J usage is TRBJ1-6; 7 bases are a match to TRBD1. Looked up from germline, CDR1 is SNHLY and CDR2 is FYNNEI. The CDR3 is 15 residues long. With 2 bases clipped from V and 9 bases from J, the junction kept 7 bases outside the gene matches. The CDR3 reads CASSENEGALSPLHF. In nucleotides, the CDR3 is TGTGCCAGCAGTGAAAACGAGGGGGCGCTTTCACCCCTCCACTTT.

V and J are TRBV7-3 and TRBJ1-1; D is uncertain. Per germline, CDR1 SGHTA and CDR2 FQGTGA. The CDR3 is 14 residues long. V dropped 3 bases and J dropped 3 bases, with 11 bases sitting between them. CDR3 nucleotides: TGTGCCAGCAGCTTGATTGGGAGCGACACTGAAGCTTTCTTT. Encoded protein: CASSLIGSDTEAFF.

The CDR3, as DNA: TGTGCCAGCAGCTCGGGCCTGGCGGGGCTCGCTGGAAACACCATATATTTT. This codes for CASSSGLAGLAGNTIYF. The chain is built from TRBV11-2 and TRBJ1-3, with a possible D match to TRBD1 (5 bases). Germline CDR1 and CDR2: SGHAT and FQNNGV. The CDR3 extends over 17 amino acids. Between the trimmed V and J ends, which lost 4 bases and 2 bases, there was a span of 18 bases.

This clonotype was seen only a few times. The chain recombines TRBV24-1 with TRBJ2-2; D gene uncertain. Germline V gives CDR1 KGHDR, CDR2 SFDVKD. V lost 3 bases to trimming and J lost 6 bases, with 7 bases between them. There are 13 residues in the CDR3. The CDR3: CATSDPGPGELFF. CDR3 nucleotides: TGTGCCACCAGTGATCCAGGTCCCGGGGAGCTGTTTTTT.

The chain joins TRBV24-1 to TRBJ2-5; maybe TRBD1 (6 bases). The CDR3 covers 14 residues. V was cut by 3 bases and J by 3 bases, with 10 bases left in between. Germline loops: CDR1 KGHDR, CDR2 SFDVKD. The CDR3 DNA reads TGTGCCACCAGTGATCCGGGACAAGAAGAGACCCAGTACTTC. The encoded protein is CATSDPGQEETQYF.

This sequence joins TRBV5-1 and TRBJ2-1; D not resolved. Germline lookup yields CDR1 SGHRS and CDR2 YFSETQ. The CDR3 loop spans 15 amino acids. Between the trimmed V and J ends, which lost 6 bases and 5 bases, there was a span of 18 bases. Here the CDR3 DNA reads TGCGCCAGCACATTGACCACACCAAGGCACAATGAGCAGTTCTTC. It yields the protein CASTLTTPRHNEQFF.

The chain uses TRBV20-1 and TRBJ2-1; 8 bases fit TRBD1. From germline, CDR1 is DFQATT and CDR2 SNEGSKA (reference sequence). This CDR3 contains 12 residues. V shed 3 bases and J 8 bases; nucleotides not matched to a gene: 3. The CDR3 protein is CSARDRAYEQFF. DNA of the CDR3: TGCAGTGCTAGGGACAGGGCTTATGAGCAGTTCTTC.

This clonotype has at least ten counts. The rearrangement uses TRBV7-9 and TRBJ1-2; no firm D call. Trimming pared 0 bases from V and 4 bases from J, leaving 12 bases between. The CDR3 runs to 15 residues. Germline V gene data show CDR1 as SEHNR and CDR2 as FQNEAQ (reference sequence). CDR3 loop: CASSLASGESYGYTF. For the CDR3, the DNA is TGTGCCAGCAGCTTAGCGAGTGGGGAGTCCTATGGCTACACCTTC. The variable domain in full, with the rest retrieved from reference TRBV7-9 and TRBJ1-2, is DTGVSQNPRHKITKRGQNVTFRCDPISEHNRLYWYRQTLGQGPEFLTYFQNEAQLEKSRLLSDRFSAERPKGSFSTLEIQRTEQGDSAMYLCASSLASGESYGYTFGSGTRLTVV.

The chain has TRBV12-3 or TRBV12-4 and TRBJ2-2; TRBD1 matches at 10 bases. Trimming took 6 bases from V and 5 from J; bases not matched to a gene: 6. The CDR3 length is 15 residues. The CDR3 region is CASSLGQGYTGELFF. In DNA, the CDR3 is TGTGCCAGCAGCCTGGGACAGGGGTATACCGGGGAGCTGTTTTTT.

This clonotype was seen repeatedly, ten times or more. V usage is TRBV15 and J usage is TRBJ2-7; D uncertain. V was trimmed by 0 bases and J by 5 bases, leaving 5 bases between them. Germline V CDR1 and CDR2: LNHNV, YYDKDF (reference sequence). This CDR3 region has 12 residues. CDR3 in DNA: TGTGCCACCAGCAGAGAACGGAACGAGCAGTACTTC. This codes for CATSRERNEQYF.

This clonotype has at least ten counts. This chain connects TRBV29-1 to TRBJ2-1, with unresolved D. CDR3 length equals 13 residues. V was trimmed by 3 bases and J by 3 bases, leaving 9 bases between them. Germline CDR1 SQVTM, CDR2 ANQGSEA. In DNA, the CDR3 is TGCAGCGTTGACTACACCTACTACAATGAGCAGTTCTTC. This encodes CSVDYTYYNEQFF.

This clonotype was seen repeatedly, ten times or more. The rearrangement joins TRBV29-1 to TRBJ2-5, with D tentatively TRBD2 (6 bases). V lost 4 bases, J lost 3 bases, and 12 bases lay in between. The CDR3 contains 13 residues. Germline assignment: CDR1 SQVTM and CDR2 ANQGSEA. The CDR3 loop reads CSVALTGEETQYF. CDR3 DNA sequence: TGCAGCGTTGCTCTAACGGGGGAAGAGACCCAGTACTTC.

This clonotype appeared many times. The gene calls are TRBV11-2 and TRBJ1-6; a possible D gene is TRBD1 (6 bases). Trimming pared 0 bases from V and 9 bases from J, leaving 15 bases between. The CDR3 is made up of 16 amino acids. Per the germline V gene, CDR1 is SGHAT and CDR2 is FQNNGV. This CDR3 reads CASSLDSGQSISPLHF. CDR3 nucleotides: TGTGCCAGCAGCTTAGATTCCGGACAGTCGATTTCACCCCTCCACTTT. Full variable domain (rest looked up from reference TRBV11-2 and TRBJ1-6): EAGVAQSPRYKIIEKRQSVAFWCNPISGHATLYWYQQILGQGPKLLIQFQNNGVVDDSQLPKDRFSAERLKGVDSTLKIQPAKLEDSAVYLCASSLDSGQSISPLHFGNGTRLTVT.

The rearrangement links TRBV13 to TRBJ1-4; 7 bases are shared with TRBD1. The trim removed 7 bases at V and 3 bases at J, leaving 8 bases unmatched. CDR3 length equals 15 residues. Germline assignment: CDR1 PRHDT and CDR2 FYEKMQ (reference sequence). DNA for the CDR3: TGTGCCAGCAAAATTACAGGGGAACCTAATGAAAAACTGTTTTTT. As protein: CASKITGEPNEKLFF.

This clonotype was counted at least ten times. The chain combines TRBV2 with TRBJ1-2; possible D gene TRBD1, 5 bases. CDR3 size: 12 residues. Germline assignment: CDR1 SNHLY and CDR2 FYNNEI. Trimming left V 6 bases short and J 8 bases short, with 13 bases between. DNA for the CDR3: TGTGCCAGCAGGGAGCAGGGAGACGGCTACACCTTC. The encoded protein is CASREQGDGYTF.